Listed below are T cell receptor beta chains from one sample, sequenced in a study of cytomegalovirus exposure and HLA in healthy donors. Measured with immunoSEQ multiplex PCR; TCRdb has only the in-frame clones, and not every one. Seen here are approximately 95,000 clones, 81% observed once, and the top ten hold under 5.5%. Material: PBMCs. The receptors here all came from a woman aged 70-85 years in good health and CMV-seropositive. Both conserved end residues are part of each CDR3. A D gene is named only where the DNA matches it firmly. Only some rows state a clone size, as once, few, many or a class for expanded clones.

clone size	J gene	V gene	D gene	CDR3 protein	CDR3 DNA
.	TRBJ1-4	TRBV5-5	.	CASSSGVAINEKLFF	TGTGCCAGCAGCTCGGGTGTGGCGATTAATGAAAAACTGTTTTTT
once	TRBJ2-7	TRBV30	TRBD2	CAWSVLLAGDEQYF	TGTGCCTGGAGTGTACTTCTAGCGGGAGACGAGCAGTACTTC
.	TRBJ1-1	TRBV19	TRBD1	CASSPGGQGNTEAFF	TGTGCCAGTAGCCCGGGCGGACAGGGGAACACTGAAGCTTTCTTT
.	TRBJ2-7	TRBV27	TRBD2	CASTLRLAGGRSYEQYF	TGTGCCAGCACCCTCCGACTAGCGGGAGGCCGCTCCTACGAGCAGTACTTC
.	TRBJ1-1	TRBV19	.	CASSIPRDARGTEAFF	TGTGCCAGTAGTATCCCCCGGGACGCCAGGGGCACTGAAGCTTTCTTT
.	TRBJ2-3	TRBV10-2	TRBD2	CASSFPGDFPTSGSTDTQYF	TGCGCCAGCAGTTTTCCTGGAGACTTCCCGACTAGCGGGAGCACAGATACGCAGTATTTT
.	TRBJ1-3	TRBV29-1	TRBD1	CSVLRQGLENTIYF	TGCAGCGTTCTGCGACAGGGGCTGGAGAACACCATATATTTT
.	TRBJ1-1	TRBV6-4	TRBD1	CASSRQGEGEAFF	TGTGCCAGCAGCCGACAGGGTGAGGGTGAAGCTTTCTTT
few	TRBJ1-1	TRBV10-3	TRBD1	CAISDRGQTNTEAFF	TGTGCCATCAGTGATAGGGGACAGACGAACACTGAAGCTTTCTTT
.	TRBJ1-2	TRBV27	.	CASSPTVYGGYTF	TGTGCCAGCAGTCCGACAGTGTATGGTGGCTACACCTTC
.	TRBJ2-3	TRBV7-3	.	CASSLGVAGDTQYF	TGTGCCAGCAGCTTAGGAGTAGCTGGGGATACGCAGTATTTT
.	TRBJ2-7	TRBV7-9	.	CASSLTGEQYF	TGTGCCAGCAGCTTGACTGGCGAGCAGTACTTC
.	TRBJ2-3	TRBV4-1	TRBD2	CASSHKPSGRADTQYF	TGCGCCAGCAGCCATAAACCTAGCGGGAGAGCAGATACGCAGTATTTT
few	TRBJ2-3	TRBV2	.	CASSDRETQYF	TGTGCCAGCAGTGACCGGGAGACGCAGTATTTT
.	TRBJ2-4	TRBV10-2	TRBD1	CASSESPSTGTGRAKNIQYF	TGCGCCAGCAGTGAGTCTCCCTCGACTGGGACAGGGAGGGCCAAAAACATTCAGTACTTC
few	TRBJ2-1	TRBV11-3	TRBD2	CATSRGRANNEQFF	TGTGCCACCTCTCGGGGGAGGGCAAACAATGAGCAGTTCTTC